A single sample is the source of the 25 T cell receptor beta chains below, sequenced in a study of T cells after yellow fever vaccination. TCRdb redid the calling of the 5' RACE reads with MiXCR, one entry per CDR3 protein. The sample yields about 220,000 distinct CDR3 sequences, more than 6.5% seen once. Sequenced here: CD4+ T cells sorted from PBMCs, sampled on the day of the yellow fever booster vaccination. These receptors were taken from a man aged 30 to 39 who received the YFV17D yellow fever vaccine.

The CDR3 sequence is CASSPQMAEETQYF. As DNA, the CDR3 is TGTGCCAGCTCACCACAGATGGCAGAAGAGACCCAGTACTTC. The chain has TRBV18 and TRBJ2-5; D is uncertain. The CDR3 is made up of 14 amino acids. The germline CDR1 and CDR2 sequences are KGHSH and LQKENI. Trimming took 1 base from V and 3 from J, leaving 9 bases between them.

This clonotype turned up a few times. This chain links TRBV7-9 with TRBJ1-4; D remains ambiguous. CDR3 length: 16 amino acids. Trimming stripped 3 bases from V and 4 bases from J, with 15 bases between. The germline V gene encodes CDR1 SEHNR and CDR2 FQNEAQ (reference sequence). The CDR3 reads CASSFLQWVGNEKLFF. The CDR3 DNA sequence: TGTGCCAGCAGCTTTTTACAGTGGGTCGGTAATGAAAAACTGTTTTTT.

This clonotype has ten or more counts. The CDR3 is CASSQGMGIQETQYF. As DNA, the CDR3 is TGTGCCAGCAGCCAAGGGATGGGGATTCAAGAGACCCAGTACTTC. The chain combines TRBV4-2 with TRBJ2-5; no clear D. The CDR3 is made up of 15 amino acids. Deletions cut 1 base from V and 2 bases from J, with 11 bases between. Germline V gene sequence: CDR1 LGHNA, CDR2 YNFKEQ.

This clonotype has only a few counts. V and J are TRBV7-2 and TRBJ2-3, with a possible D match to TRBD1 (6 bases). From germline, CDR1 is SGHTA and CDR2 FQGNSA. This CDR3 has 13 residues. V lost 5 bases, J lost 6 bases, and 12 bases lay in between. CDR3: CASSDARGDTQYF. Here the CDR3 DNA reads TGTGCCAGCAGCGATGCTAGGGGGGATACGCAGTATTTT.

Only a few counts were recorded for this clonotype. V gene TRBV20-1 combines with J gene TRBJ2-5; D perhaps matches TRBD2 (5 bases). V lost 6 bases and J lost 2, with 22 bases in between. This CDR3 has 16 residues. Germline lookup yields CDR1 DFQATT and CDR2 SNEGSKA (reference sequence). CDR3 residues: CSAGFTGSLAQETQYF. CDR3 DNA sequence: TGCAGTGCCGGCTTTACGGGCAGTTTAGCGCAAGAGACCCAGTACTTC.

This clonotype was counted ten times or more. The J gene is TRBJ2-7, the V gene TRBV5-6; 7 bases map to TRBD1. The trim removed 4 bases at V and 6 bases at J, leaving 13 bases unmatched. The CDR3 is made up of 15 amino acids. CDR1 and CDR2 (germline): SGHDT, YYEEEE. The CDR3 reads CASSPGQVAFSEQYF. The CDR3 DNA sequence: TGTGCCAGCAGCCCTGGACAGGTGGCCTTCTCCGAGCAGTACTTC.

This clonotype was picked up a small number of times. The chain links TRBV3-1 to TRBJ2-1, with 10 bases lining up with TRBD2. Germline CDR1 LGHDT, CDR2 YNNKEL (reference sequence). Trimming removed 4 bases from V and 4 bases from J; junction bases left unmatched: 16. The CDR3 consists of 19 residues. This CDR3 reads CASSPTPSPTSGPYNEQFF. The DNA of the CDR3 is TGTGCCAGCAGCCCTACACCAAGCCCGACTAGCGGGCCGTACAATGAGCAGTTCTTC.

The chain carries TRBV20-1 and TRBJ2-1, with 8 bases identical to TRBD2. The CDR3 sequence is 17 residues long. Losses at the gene ends were 1 base for V and 0 bases for J; bases not matched to a gene: 8. Looked up from germline, CDR1 is DFQATT and CDR2 is SNEGSKA (reference sequence). CDR3 in amino acids: CSARVSSTSGSYNEQFF. The CDR3 bases are TGCAGTGCTAGAGTGAGTAGCACTAGCGGCTCCTACAATGAGCAGTTCTTC.

This clonotype was detected many times. This chain joins TRBV28 and TRBJ2-1; D remains unclear. Trimming left V 6 bases short and J 6 bases short, with 18 bases between. CDR3 length equals 15 residues. The germline CDR1 and CDR2 sequences are MDHEN and SYDVKM. DNA for the CDR3: TGTGCCAGCAGCATCATCGTAAGAAGCGTCAATGAGCAGTTCTTC. It yields the protein CASSIIVRSVNEQFF. The entire variable domain, with the rest obtained from reference TRBV28 and TRBJ2-1, is as follows: DVKVTQSSRYLVKRTGEKVFLECVQDMDHENMFWYRQDPGLGLRLIYFSYDVKMKEKGDIPEGYSVSREKKERFSLILESASTNQTSMYLCASSIIVRSVNEQFFGPGTRLTVL.

This chain links TRBV29-1 with TRBJ2-3, with D perhaps assigned TRBD1 or TRBD2 (6 bases each). This CDR3 comprises 13 residues. V was trimmed by 8 bases and J by 5 bases, leaving 17 bases between them. Germline V gene sequence: CDR1 SQVTM, CDR2 ANQGSEA. CDR3 residues: CSHSGGRGDTQYF. The CDR3 DNA reads TGCAGCCACTCTGGGGGGCGGGGAGATACGCAGTATTTT.

This clonotype was seen more than once but under ten times. The chain combines TRBV20-1 with TRBJ2-1; 9 bases are shared with TRBD2. CDR3 length equals 16 residues. V lost 1 base to trimming and J lost 0 bases; unmatched junction nucleotides: 4. The germline V gene has CDR1 DFQATT and CDR2 SNEGSKA (reference sequence). The CDR3 here is CSARGLAASSYNEQFF. DNA for the CDR3: TGCAGTGCTAGAGGACTAGCGGCTAGCTCCTACAATGAGCAGTTCTTC.

The chain joins TRBV7-9 to TRBJ1-1; 8 bases align to TRBD1. V lost 5 bases, J lost 4 bases, and 3 bases stayed unmatched. This CDR3 has 13 amino acids. Germline values: CDR1 SEHNR, CDR2 FQNEAQ (reference sequence). The CDR3 sequence: CASSAQGGTEAFF. As DNA, the CDR3 is TGTGCCAGCAGCGCACAGGGGGGCACTGAAGCTTTCTTT.

In the case of this clonotype: A single base separates this from a much larger clone, so it may be a read error. The chain is built from TRBV7-2 and TRBJ2-2; possibly TRBD2 for D (7 bases). The CDR3 has 18 residues. Germline values: CDR1 SGHTA, CDR2 FQGNSA. V was shortened by 1 base and J by 5 bases, with 20 bases between the two germline ends. CDR3 protein: CASSLVRLAVGGTGELFF. The CDR3 DNA reads as TGTGCCAGCAGCTTAGTGCGGCTAGCGGTAGGGGGAACCGGGGAGCTGTTTTTT.

This clonotype has at least ten counts. The junction and the germline gene differ at one end; a read error may be behind it. This sequence joins TRBV12-3 or TRBV12-4 and TRBJ2-7; TRBD2 matches 9 bases. The CDR3 spans 13 residues. The CDR3 region is CASRLAGAYEQYF. Here the CDR3 DNA reads TGTGCCAGCAGGTTAGCGGGAGCCTACGAGCAGTACTTC.

This clonotype has ten or more counts. V is TRBV29-1 and J is TRBJ2-3; tentatively, D is TRBD1 (5 bases). The germline V gene encodes CDR1 SQVTM and CDR2 ANQGSEA. CDR3 length: 14 residues. Trimming pared 4 bases from V and 4 bases from J, leaving 15 bases between. CDR3 sequence (DNA): TGCAGCGTTGCCAAGGGGCTCGGTTCAGATACGCAGTATTTT. Translation: CSVAKGLGSDTQYF.

This chain uses TRBV5-1 with TRBJ2-1; D unresolved. Germline V gene data show CDR1 as SGHRS and CDR2 as YFSETQ. Trimming cost V 0 bases and J 6 bases, with 7 bases left between them. The CDR3 is 13 amino acids. The DNA of the CDR3 is TGCGCCAGCAGCTTGGGACAACCCAATGAGCAGTTCTTC. Translated, it gives CASSLGQPNEQFF.

The chain carries TRBV12-3 or TRBV12-4 and TRBJ1-3; weak D call: TRBD1 (6 bases). The CDR3 covers 17 residues. With 2 bases removed from V and 4 bases from J, the gap between germline ends came to 18 bases. CDR3 in amino acids: CASSLMAGAGRGNTIYF. The CDR3 DNA is TGTGCCAGCAGTTTAATGGCGGGGGCTGGGAGAGGAAACACCATATATTTT.

Ten or more counts support this clonotype. This chain joins TRBV6-5 and TRBJ2-5; no firm D call. The CDR3 covers 12 residues. V was pared by 5 bases and J by 9 bases, with 13 bases between. Germline-derived CDR1 and CDR2 are MNHEY and SVGAGI. In nucleotides, the CDR3 is TGTGCCAGCAGTACCAAGGCCGGCCCCCAGTACTTC. It encodes CASSTKAGPQYF.

In its sample, this clonotype was seen a few times. V and J are TRBV12-3 or TRBV12-4 and TRBJ2-7, with D possibly matching TRBD2 (6 bases). V was pared by 2 bases and J by 1 base, with 15 bases between. This CDR3 comprises 16 residues. The CDR3 spells CASSLYPPGASYEQYF. Written as DNA, the CDR3 is TGTGCCAGCAGTTTATATCCCCCGGGAGCTTCCTACGAGCAGTACTTC.

This clonotype was detected ten times or more. The genes are TRBV6-5 and TRBJ2-3, with D uncertain. Trimming shortened V by 4 bases and J by 0 bases, and 8 bases separated the two germline ends. Germline lookup yields CDR1 MNHEY and CDR2 SVGAGI. This CDR3 has 14 amino acids. The CDR3 DNA is TGTGCCAGCAGTTTTACCGGAAGCACAGATACGCAGTATTTT. It is translated as CASSFTGSTDTQYF.

The chain carries TRBV20-1 and TRBJ2-2; D unresolved. CDR1 DFQATT and CDR2 SNEGSKA come from the germline V gene (reference sequence). This CDR3 region has 11 residues. The germline V and J ends were trimmed by 0 bases and 10 bases, with 6 bases remaining between them. This CDR3 reads CSARESVELFF. DNA of the CDR3: TGCAGTGCTAGAGAATCTGTGGAGCTGTTTTTT.

This clonotype was detected a few times. The V call is TRBV19, the J call TRBJ1-1; D gene unclear. The CDR3 covers 14 residues. Trimming removed 6 bases at V and 0 bases at J, with 11 bases between. CDR1 is LNHDA, CDR2 SQIVND, per germline (reference sequence). CDR3 residues: CASRPRAMNTEAFF. CDR3 DNA sequence: TGTGCCAGTAGACCGAGGGCGATGAACACTGAAGCTTTCTTT.

Only a few counts were recorded for this clonotype. The DNA for the CDR3 is TGTGCCAGCGTGGCCGGATACACTGAAGCTTTCTTT. It is translated as CASVAGYTEAFF. The genes are TRBV6-2 or TRBV6-3 and TRBJ1-1; D gene uncertain. The germline V gene has CDR1 MNHEY and CDR2 SVGEGT. This CDR3 is built from 12 residues. V dropped 8 bases and J dropped 3 bases, with 10 bases sitting between them.

The rearrangement links TRBV30 to TRBJ1-4; D uncertain. The CDR3 totals 12 residues. The V end lost 2 bases, the J end lost 7 bases, and 8 bases lay between the germline ends. Germline CDR1 and CDR2: GTSNPN and SVGIG (reference sequence). The CDR3: CAWSKSVEKLFF. CDR3 DNA: TGTGCCTGGAGTAAAAGTGTTGAAAAACTGTTTTTT.

Ten or more counts support this clonotype. The chain combines TRBV5-1 with TRBJ1-4; 7 nucleotides match TRBD1. The length of the CDR3 is 13 residues. Trimming cost V 7 bases and J 7 bases; bases outside gene matches: 7. Germline loops: CDR1 SGHRS, CDR2 YFSETQ. The CDR3 DNA sequence: TGCGCCAGCCGAACAGGGGCGAGTGAAAAACTGTTTTTT. Amino acid sequence: CASRTGASEKLFF.